This T cell receptor beta chain was sequenced in a study of glioma-infiltrating T cells. Germline lookup yields CDR1 SGHRS and CDR2 YFSETQ. V was pared by 4 bases and J by 5 bases, with 5 bases of the junction left unmatched. The CDR3 contains 14 residues. This clonotype has just a few counts. Using RNA template, CDR3s of TCR alpha and beta were amplified with iRepertoire arm-PCR. TCRdb called the multiplex PCR reads again in MiXCR, with one record for every CDR3 protein. Among about 130,000 distinct CDR3 sequences, around a quarter were seen once, and the ten largest hold about a quarter. The sequenced sample consisted of glioma tissue, nonneoplastic brain tissue, or PBMCs (not recorded which). This TCR was sampled from a human donor with low-grade glioma or glioblastoma, undergoing nonglioma brain surgery, or in good health (not recorded which). The V and J genes are TRBV5-1 and TRBJ1-5; 8 bases are a match to TRBD1. CDR3 sequence reads: CASSPDRGDQPQHF. CDR3 nucleotide sequence: TGCGCCAGCAGCCCTGACAGGGGAGATCAGCCCCAGCATTTT.